This T cell receptor beta chain derives from a study of T cells in Graves' hyperthyroidism and ophthalmopathy. Study-wide context: Peripheral blood was taken when the disease was first diagnosed, before any treatment began.

CDR1 is SNHLY and CDR2 is FYNNEI in the germline V gene. CDR3 length equals 12 residues. The V end lost 10 bases, the J end lost 5 bases, and 14 bases lay between the germline ends. A note on this clonotype: Lacking the conserved final phenylalanine or tryptophan, this CDR3 likely reflects a read error.

Template material for amplifying TCR beta CDR3 regions consisted of RNA transcripts. When the TCR CDR3 underwent first-round RT-PCR, the HTBI primer set was used. TCRdb independently ran MiXCR on the multiplex PCR reads; one entry per CDR3 protein. The table has around 350,000 distinct CDR3 sequences, around 14% seen once. Every diagnosis used clinical symptoms, serum thyroxine and TRAb, thyroid ultrasound and orbital computed tomography. At first hyperthyroidism diagnosis, before any ophthalmopathy symptoms, the blood sample was collected. The chain couples TRBV2 to TRBJ1-2; the D gene is possibly TRBD1 (6 bases). Material: blood. The origin of this receptor is a woman between 18 and 29 years old with Graves' hyperthyroidism that later progressed to Graves' ophthalmopathy. The CDR3 protein is CATYRVDYGYTL. The CDR3 DNA reads TGTGCCACCTACAGGGTAGATTATGGCTACACCCTC.